These T cell receptor beta chains were read from a single sample in a study of blood T cell repertoires in COVID-19. Profiling relied on immunoSEQ multiplex PCR, and the TCRdb table lists in-frame clones only, not all of them. The sample yields 180,000 or so clones, approximately 86% seen once. Input material: peripheral blood. The receptor set was obtained from a man aged 55 to 70 with acute or convalescent COVID-19. CDR3s leave out the opening cysteine and the closing phenylalanine or tryptophan.

TRBV5-4	TRBJ2-3	ASSFQLLAGFADTQY
TRBV30	TRBJ2-3	AWSDGSGADTQY
TRBV5-1	TRBJ1-1	ASSSGQGGMNTEAF
TRBV5-1	TRBJ1-3	ASSLAGFGNTIY
TRBV12-3/TRBV12-4	TRBJ1-1	ASSLTANTEAF
TRBV11-1	TRBJ1-1	ASSLGGYLMNTEAF
TRBV7-7	TRBJ2-1	ASSPGAAVAGGEQF
TRBV5-4	TRBJ2-1	ASSSPLGSNNEQF
TRBV27	TRBJ2-2	ASSFTSGRAGELF
TRBV24-1	TRBJ1-3	ATPQWDRPSGNTIY